Listed below are T cell receptor beta chains from one sample, sequenced in a study of ipilimumab plus nivolumab after autologous stem cell transplantation. Sequenced by immunoSEQ multiplex PCR; TCRdb stores in-frame clones only, minus some. The data contain about 25,000 clones, around 84% of them singletons. This sample comprised PBMCs, obtained in a trial of ipilimumab plus nivolumab as post-transplant consolidation. All receptors derive from a male donor with diffuse large B-cell lymphoma. Each CDR3 is given with its conserved first and last residue. Each record gives: J gene, V gene, clone size, D gene, CDR3 DNA, CDR3 protein. A D gene is named only where the DNA matches it firmly. Clone size is shown for a subset of rows, as once, few, many or a class of expanded clone.

TRBJ1-4 | TRBV5-1 | - | TRBD1 | TGCGCCAGCAGCTTGGGACAGGGCGTCTATGAAAAACTGTTTTTT | CASSLGQGVYEKLFF
TRBJ1-1 | TRBV7-2 | - | TRBD1 | TGTGCCAGCAGCCGATTCATGGGACAGGGTAACACTGAAGCTTTCTTT | CASSRFMGQGNTEAFF
TRBJ2-5 | TRBV5-1 | - | - | TGCGCCAGCAGCCCCCCCGGTAGCTGGCAAGAGACCCAGTACTTC | CASSPPGSWQETQYF
TRBJ2-7 | TRBV9 | - | TRBD1 | TGTGCCAGCAGCCCTAGAGCCCCCCGGACAGGGGGCGACGAGCAGTACTTC | CASSPRAPRTGGDEQYF
TRBJ2-2 | TRBV7-8 | - | - | TGTGCCAGCATCTGGAGGGGGTCTGACGGGGAGCTGTTTTTT | CASIWRGSDGELFF
TRBJ1-1 | TRBV7-2 | - | TRBD1 | TGTGCCAGCAGCCGGCGACAGGGCGGCACTGAAGCTTTCTTT | CASSRRQGGTEAFF
TRBJ2-5 | TRBV18 | - | TRBD1 | TGTGCCAGCTCACTACTCGGACAGGGAAGACAAGAGACCCAGTACTTC | CASSLLGQGRQETQYF
TRBJ2-2 | TRBV6-5 | - | TRBD1 | TGTGCCAGCCGGGACAGGGGATACACCGGGGAGCTGTTTTTT | CASRDRGYTGELFF
TRBJ2-7 | TRBV27 | - | TRBD1 | TGTGCCAGCAGTTTGGGACAGGGGGGCTACGAGCAGTACTTC | CASSLGQGGYEQYF
TRBJ2-1 | TRBV6-7 | once | TRBD2 | TGTGCCAGCAGTTACGATCGAGCTAGCGGGGGCTCTAATGAGCAGTTCTTC | CASSYDRASGGSNEQFF
TRBJ2-3 | TRBV5-8 | few | TRBD1 | TGTGCCAGCAGCCTGGGGACAGGGACAGATACGCAGTATTTT | CASSLGTGTDTQYF
TRBJ1-3 | TRBV11-2 | - | - | TGTGCCAGCAGCTTAGAGTTGTTGGGGATGCGAAACACCATATATTTT | CASSLELLGMRNTIYF
TRBJ2-3 | TRBV7-2 | - | - | TGTGCCAGCAGCTCAACCGGGACAGCGGGAACAGATACGCAGTATTTT | CASSSTGTAGTDTQYF
TRBJ2-5 | TRBV7-8 | - | - | TGTGCCAGCAGCCCACAGGGGAGGGGAGAAGAGACCCAGTACTTC | CASSPQGRGEETQYF
TRBJ2-5 | TRBV5-4 | - | TRBD2 | TGTGCCAGCAGCTCCCAGCGGGGGGGCGAGACCCAGTACTTC | CASSSQRGGETQYF
TRBJ1-6 | TRBV2 | - | - | TGTGCCAGCACTGAGGGGCAGATTTCACCCCTCCACTTT | CASTEGQISPLHF
TRBJ1-4 | TRBV6-5 | - | TRBD1 | TGTGCCAGCAGCTCTAGACAGGGTTCTAATGAAAAACTGTTTTTT | CASSSRQGSNEKLFF
TRBJ2-2 | TRBV5-1 | - | - | TGCGCCAGCAGCGAAGGTAACACCGGGGAGCTGTTTTTT | CASSEGNTGELFF
TRBJ2-3 | TRBV4-1 | - | TRBD1 | TGCGCCAGCAGCCAAGAAGAGACAGGGGTCGCAGATACGCAGTATTTT | CASSQEETGVADTQYF
TRBJ2-4 | TRBV2 | - | - | TGTGCCAGTGGGGGGTCCGAAAACATTCAGTACTTC | CASGGSENIQYF
TRBJ1-1 | TRBV5-6 | few | - | TGTGCCAGCAGCTGGACCGTGAACACTGAAGCTTTCTTT | CASSWTVNTEAFF
TRBJ2-7 | TRBV6-5 | once | - | TGTGCCAGCAGTTATCCCGACTCTCACGAGCAGTACTTC | CASSYPDSHEQYF
TRBJ2-3 | TRBV5-5 | - | - | TGTGCCAGCAGCTTGGAATGGGGCGCAGATACGCAGTATTTT | CASSLEWGADTQYF
TRBJ2-7 | TRBV30 | once | TRBD1 | TGTGCCTGGAGTGGACAGGGTTACGAGCAGTACTTC | CAWSGQGYEQYF
TRBJ2-2 | TRBV11-2 | - | - | TGTGCCAGCAGCTTAGGCCCAATCACCAAACACACCGGGGAGCTGTTTTTT | CASSLGPITKHTGELFF
TRBJ1-2 | TRBV27 | once | TRBD1 | TGTGCCAGCAGTTCTCCGGGACAGGGCTGGTATGGCTACACCTTC | CASSSPGQGWYGYTF
TRBJ1-2 | TRBV27 | - | - | TGTGCCAGCAGTTTCTCGGCAGGGGTGGGTGGCTACACCTTC | CASSFSAGVGGYTF
TRBJ1-6 | TRBV6-1 | - | - | TGTGCCAGCAGGTTAGACGTCTCTGGGCCCCTCCACTTT | CASRLDVSGPLHF
TRBJ1-5 | TRBV19 | few | TRBD1 | TGTGCCAGTAGTATAGCAGGGACAGGGGGCAGTCAGCCCCAGCATTTT | CASSIAGTGGSQPQHF